The T cell receptor beta chain under discussion was sequenced for a study of molecular identifiers for immune sequencing clone quantification. Overall study context: In the replicates, RNA derived from roughly 20,000 or 100,000 naive CD8 cells was divided into five parts, and four were sequenced. Study-wide findings and caveats: Among effectors, clones above 20 RNA copies held over 99% of molecules; among naive cells, under 1%.

V dropped 5 bases and J dropped 3 bases, with 8 bases sitting between them. The length of the CDR3 is 13 residues. Germline V gene data show CDR1 as MNHEY and CDR2 as SVGAGI. Remarks on this clonotype: Its specificity is unknown. The CDR3 does not close with the conserved phenylalanine or tryptophan, likely indicating a read error.

MiXCR was run by TCRdb on the PCR reads, yielding one entry per CDR3 protein. Among fewer than 350,000 distinct CDR3 sequences, about a fifth were seen once, and the ten largest hold 0.81%. Isolation of naive CD8 T cells was achieved by sorting on a CD8+CD4-CCR7+CD45RA+ phenotype. Sequencing used naive CD8+ T cells from blood, with Jurkat cell RNA spiked in. Specified subset: FACS-sorted CD8+CD4-CCR7+CD45RA+ naive T cells. This sequence originates from a human donor in good health. Some libraries in this study had Jurkat cell RNA spiked in. The genes are TRBV6-5 and TRBJ2-1, with a possible D match to TRBD1 (5 bases). The CDR3 is CASSPDNYNEQFL. The CDR3 DNA reads TGTGCCAGCAGTCCGGACAACTACAATGAGCAGTTCCTC.